The present T cell receptor (beta chain) was sequenced within a study of CD4 T cells in relation to SARS-CoV-2 and coronaviruses. Profiling relied on immunoSEQ multiplex PCR, and the TCRdb table lists in-frame clones only, not all of them. The table includes about 41,000 clones, roughly 84% detected once. For approximately 10 days, roughly 100,000 sorted CD4+ cells grew with T cell-depleted PBMCs and CEF. Overall study findings and caveats: The cross-reactivity analysis covered only spike protein, not other viral proteins. Culture-expanded clones reflect memory recall rather than primary priming during culture.

Turning to this clone: What it binds is unknown.

V lost 0 bases, J lost 7 bases, and 8 bases stayed unmatched. CDR3 size: 16 residues. Germline CDR1 reads ENHRY; CDR2 reads SYGVKD. The sample consisted of naive CD4+ T cells from PBMCs, cultured in vitro. Subset indicated: naive CD4+ T cells isolated by negative enrichment. This rearrangement joins TRBV10-3 to TRBJ2-1, with TRBD2 matching 8 bases. This receptor was identified in an adult with COVID-19. This CDR3 is CAISESKTGGPNEQFF. The CDR3 DNA is TGTGCCATCAGTGAGTCTAAAACGGGAGGGCCGAATGAGCAGTTCTTC.